The clone carrying this TCR beta chain was detected ten times or more. The antigen is unknown. The CDR3 loop spans 14 amino acids. V was clipped by 2 bases and J by 6 bases; unmatched bases: 6. Germline assignment: CDR1 GTSNPN and CDR2 SVGIG (reference sequence). Here immunoSEQ multiplex PCR was the method, and the copy in TCRdb shows in-frame clones only, minus some. The sample comprises nearly 100,000 clones, 70% to 80% of which are singletons, and about 32% rests with the top ten. This entry belongs to a study of cytotoxic CD8 clonotypes in ibrutinib-treated CLL. Whole-study context: It was after a median roughly eleven months of treatment, range 6 to 36, that response samples were taken. Study observations and caveats: Public clonotypes, an uncommon group, contracted or remained stable on treatment.

The chain employs TRBV30 and TRBJ1-5, with TRBD1 matching 8 bases. The specimen was PBMCs, collected after 12 months of ibrutinib treatment. This clonotype was obtained from a human donor with chronic lymphocytic leukemia. CDR3 DNA sequence: TGTGCCTGGAGTTATGACAGGGGCAGTCAGCCCCAGCATTTT. Protein: CAWSYDRGSQPQHF.